The next 31 T cell receptor beta chains were all read from a single sample in a study of regulatory T cells in long-lasting Graves disease. Library construction for TCR beta used iRepertoire HTBI primers and Arm-PCR of CDR3 regions. TCRdb used MiXCR to reprocess the multiplex PCR reads, holding one entry per CDR3 protein. This sample has 200,000 to 250,000 distinct CDR3 sequences, with around 17% found just once. As for time point: newly diagnosed GD, antithyroid drugs for less than 3 months. RNA from PBMCs was the source of the TCR library. Sequencing used peripheral blood mononuclear cells (PBMCs), obtained at new diagnosis, from a patient treated with antithyroid drugs. These receptors came from a female donor with Graves disease.

This clonotype was counted many times. V and J are TRBV10-3 and TRBJ2-3; D unclear. The germline V gene has CDR1 ENHRY and CDR2 SYGVKD. The CDR3 runs 13 residues. Deletions cut 11 bases from V and 4 bases from J, with 16 bases between. CDR3 region: CASSPELADTQYF. In DNA, the CDR3 is TGTGCCTCTTCTCCCGAGTTGGCAGATACGCAGTATTTT.

The chain couples TRBV6-5 to TRBJ2-5; the D is unclear. The ends were cut back, 4 bases at V and 1 base at J, with 7 bases in the middle. From germline, CDR1 is MNHEY and CDR2 SVGAGI. The CDR3 is 13 amino acids. For the CDR3, the DNA is TGTGCCAGCAGTTCCAGCCCCCAAGAGACCCAGTACTTC. Protein sequence: CASSSSPQETQYF.

Notes on this clonotype: This could be a read error, since a much larger clone is one nucleotide away. This rearrangement joins TRBV29-1 to TRBJ2-5; a weak D match, TRBD2 (5 bases). In germline, CDR1 is SQVTM, CDR2 ANQGSEA. V gave up 7 bases and J gave up 6 bases, with 21 bases separating them. This CDR3 is 14 amino acids long. CDR3 DNA sequence: TGCAGCGCAAACGGGGTAGCCGCGCCCAAGACCCAGTACTTC. It translates to CSANGVAAPKTQYF.

In this sample, this clonotype turned up many times. The chain's CDR3 is CAWSAPKTGGGETQYF. DNA of the CDR3: TGTGCCTGGAGTGCCCCCAAGACAGGGGGCGGAGAGACCCAGTACTTC. J is TRBJ2-5 and V is TRBV30, with TRBD1 identical over 10 bases. J was trimmed by 4 bases and V by 1 base; bases with no gene match: 9. Germline assignment: CDR1 GTSNPN and CDR2 SVGIG (reference sequence). The CDR3 sequence is 16 residues long.

This clonotype was detected many times. The V call is TRBV10-3, the J call TRBJ2-1, with 11 bases that match TRBD2. V gave up 10 bases and J gave up 8 bases; unmatched junction bases: 10. The CDR3 covers 14 residues. Looked up from germline, CDR1 is ENHRY and CDR2 is SYGVKD. For the CDR3, the DNA is TGTGCCACCATGACTAGCGGGAAAGAGTATGAGCAGTTCTTC. It encodes CATMTSGKEYEQFF.

This clonotype was detected many times. The chain couples TRBV20-1 to TRBJ2-2; D might be TRBD1 (6 bases). Trimming stripped 3 bases from V and 7 bases from J, with 18 bases between. The germline V gene has CDR1 DFQATT and CDR2 SNEGSKA (reference sequence). The CDR3 length is 15 residues. CDR3 amino acids: CSASGTRVGNGELFF. DNA for the CDR3: TGCAGTGCTAGTGGGACAAGGGTGGGAAACGGGGAGCTGTTTTTT.

The chain is built from TRBV12-3 or TRBV12-4 and TRBJ2-7; D call uncertain. The CDR3 extends over 12 amino acids. The V and J ends lost 0 bases and 7 bases respectively, with 7 bases between them. The CDR3 region has the DNA TGTGCCAGCAGTTTAGCCCGGAAAGAGCAGTACTTC. It codes for CASSLARKEQYF.

This clonotype appeared many times. This chain connects TRBV10-3 to TRBJ1-2, with 9 bases that match TRBD1. Germline values: CDR1 ENHRY, CDR2 SYGVKD. Germline trimming cut 6 bases from V and 2 bases from J; bases unmatched to any gene: 4. This CDR3 region has 14 residues. CDR3: CAIRRTGENYGYTF. The CDR3 bases are TGTGCCATCAGAAGGACAGGGGAAAACTATGGCTACACCTTC.

The V and J genes are TRBV7-9 and TRBJ2-1; 7 bases map to TRBD2. This CDR3 has 14 residues. With 6 bases clipped from V and 2 bases from J, the junction kept 4 bases outside the gene matches. CDR1 and CDR2 (germline): SEHNR, FQNEAQ (reference sequence). The CDR3 region has the DNA TGTGCCAGCAGGGTCGGGAGGACCTACAATGAGCAGTTCTTC. Translated: CASRVGRTYNEQFF.

This clonotype was seen more than once but under ten times. This chain uses TRBV20-1 with TRBJ2-2; 9 bases map to TRBD2. V dropped 1 base and J dropped 0; count of bases not matched to a gene: 3. The germline gives CDR1 DFQATT, CDR2 SNEGSKA (reference sequence). The CDR3 runs 16 residues. The CDR3 is CSARGTSAPNTGELFF. CDR3 DNA sequence: TGCAGTGCTAGAGGGACTAGCGCACCGAACACCGGGGAGCTGTTTTTT.

In this sample, this clonotype turned up once. J is TRBJ2-7 and V is TRBV7-2, with D possibly being TRBD2 (6 bases). V shed 1 base and J shed 7 bases, with 14 bases lying between them. The length of the CDR3 is 14 residues. Germline lookup yields CDR1 SGHTA and CDR2 FQGNSA. In DNA form, the CDR3 reads TGTGCCAGCAGCTTAGGCGGGACGGGTTGGGAGCAGTACTTC. Translating it yields CASSLGGTGWEQYF.

This clonotype showed up many times. The chain uses TRBV28 and TRBJ1-5; a possible D gene is TRBD1 (5 bases). The CDR3 length is 20 residues. CDR1 is MDHEN and CDR2 is SYDVKM in the germline V gene. Trimming took 7 bases from V and 0 from J, leaving 28 bases between them. The CDR3 DNA is TGTGCCAGCACTCTTACGGGGCTGGACACCCCATTTTATAGCAATCAGCCCCAGCATTTT. Encoded protein: CASTLTGLDTPFYSNQPQHF. Looking up the rest from reference TRBV28 and TRBJ1-5 gives the full variable domain: DVKVTQSSRYLVKRTGEKVFLECVQDMDHENMFWYRQDPGLGLRLIYFSYDVKMKEKGDIPEGYSVSREKKERFSLILESASTNQTSMYLCASTLTGLDTPFYSNQPQHFGDGTRLSIL.

This clonotype was counted ten times or more. The rearrangement uses TRBV3-1 and TRBJ1-2; D might be TRBD1 (5 bases). V was shortened by 6 bases and J by 6 bases, with 11 bases between the two germline ends. CDR1 is LGHDT, CDR2 YNNKEL, per germline (reference sequence). This CDR3 has 12 amino acids. CDR3 region: CASSGRDHGYTF. CDR3 DNA: TGTGCCAGCAGTGGCAGGGACCATGGCTACACCTTC.

This clonotype was seen at least ten times. The chain couples TRBV10-3 to TRBJ1-3; D is ambiguous. The V end lost 8 bases, the J end lost 0 bases, and 14 bases lay between the germline ends. The V gene's germline CDR1 is ENHRY and CDR2 SYGVKD. CDR3 length: 15 residues. The CDR3 nucleotides read TGTGCCATCCTGGAGAGGGCATACTCTGGAAACACCATATATTTT. Translated: CAILERAYSGNTIYF.

The chain couples TRBV7-9 to TRBJ2-3; 14 bases agree with TRBD2. With 4 bases clipped from V and 0 bases from J, the junction kept 6 bases outside the gene matches. The CDR3 has 18 amino acids. CDR1 is SEHNR and CDR2 is FQNEAQ in the germline V gene (reference sequence). In DNA form, the CDR3 reads TGTGCCAGCAGCTCCGGACTAGCGGGAGGACCGAGCACAGATACGCAGTATTTT. Translation: CASSSGLAGGPSTDTQYF.

This clonotype was seen many times. The rearrangement links TRBV7-2 to TRBJ2-3; D gene unclear. The V gene lost 2 bases and the J gene lost 6 bases, with 9 bases spanning the gap. The CDR3 consists of 13 residues. CDR1 and CDR2 from the germline V gene are SGHTA and FQGNSA. CDR3: CASSLRSRDTQYF. The CDR3 nucleotides read TGTGCCAGCAGCTTACGTAGTCGGGATACGCAGTATTTT.

The sample holds many counts of this clonotype. The V call is TRBV6-1, the J call TRBJ2-5; perhaps TRBD2 as D (5 bases). Trimming left V 6 bases short and J 1 base short, with 12 bases between. The CDR3 has 14 residues. Germline V gene data show CDR1 as MNHNS and CDR2 as SASEGT. CDR3 in DNA: TGTGCCAGCAGGCGAGGAGGCAGCCAAGAGACCCAGTACTTC. Its translation is CASRRGGSQETQYF.

The rearrangement links TRBV10-2 to TRBJ2-5, with D maybe TRBD2 (6 bases). V gave up 6 bases and J gave up 5 bases, with 19 bases separating them. The CDR3 spans 15 residues. The V gene's germline CDR1 is WSHSY and CDR2 SAAADI. CDR3 in amino acids: CASSFFGTPGETQYF. Written as DNA, the CDR3 is TGCGCCAGCAGCTTCTTCGGGACTCCCGGGGAGACCCAGTACTTC.

This clonotype was counted many times. This sequence joins TRBV29-1 and TRBJ2-6; tentatively, D is TRBD1 (5 bases). Germline CDR1 SQVTM, CDR2 ANQGSEA. V shed 7 bases and J shed 0 bases, with 10 bases lying between them. The CDR3 totals 14 residues. The CDR3 protein is CSATTVSGANVLTF. CDR3 nucleotides: TGCAGCGCTACGACAGTCTCTGGGGCCAACGTCCTGACTTTC.

Worth noting for this clonotype: Only one base separates this from a far larger clonotype, so it likely reflects a read error. The V and J genes are TRBV7-3 and TRBJ2-1; TRBD2 agrees at 10 bases. The CDR3 length is 18 residues. The germline V gene has CDR1 SGHTA and CDR2 FQGTGA. The CDR3 nucleotides read TGTGCCAGCAGCCCGCAATCTAGCGGGAGCCTCTCCTACAATGAGCAGCTCTTC. Its translation is CASSPQSSGSLSYNEQLF.

This clonotype was counted ten times or more. The CDR3 DNA reads as TGCAGTGCTGAAATAGGTCTCGAGCAGTACTTC. Its protein is CSAEIGLEQYF. The chain joins TRBV20-1 to TRBJ2-7; D is unresolved. The length of the CDR3 is 11 residues. With 5 bases removed from V and 6 bases from J, the gap between germline ends came to 11 bases. The germline V gene has CDR1 DFQATT and CDR2 SNEGSKA (reference sequence).

Many counts were recorded for this clonotype. The chain is built from TRBV24-1 and TRBJ2-5, with 7 bases matching TRBD2. V lost 3 bases to trimming and J lost 3 bases; unmatched junction nucleotides: 9. CDR3 length: 16 residues. Germline CDR1 and CDR2: KGHDR and SFDVKD. The CDR3 DNA follows: TGTGCCACCAGTGATGGCCAGGGAGGGAGGGAAGAGACCCAGTACTTC. Amino acids: CATSDGQGGREETQYF.

V is TRBV7-2 and J is TRBJ2-5; tentatively, D is TRBD2 (6 bases). The length of the CDR3 is 16 residues. Trimming stripped 1 base from V and 4 bases from J, with 16 bases between. Germline lookup yields CDR1 SGHTA and CDR2 FQGNSA. CDR3 DNA sequence: TGTGCCAGCAGCTTAGATCCTAGCGTGGGCCGAGAGACCCAGTACTTC. Translating gives CASSLDPSVGRETQYF.

This clonotype was counted ten times or more. V and J are TRBV14 and TRBJ2-2, with D uncertain. In germline, CDR1 is SGHDN, CDR2 FVKESK. CDR3 length equals 16 residues. V was shortened by 4 bases and J by 0 bases, with 12 bases between the two germline ends. The CDR3 spells CASSPGNKANTGELFF. The CDR3 DNA sequence: TGTGCCAGCAGCCCAGGAAATAAAGCGAACACCGGGGAGCTGTTTTTT.

This clonotype has a count of ten or more. The chain has TRBV2 and TRBJ2-1; 10 bases fit TRBD2. From germline, CDR1 is SNHLY and CDR2 FYNNEI. J lost 14 bases, V lost 6 bases, and 7 bases had no gene match. The CDR3 covers 12 residues. DNA of the CDR3: TGTGCCAGCAGCGCTAGCGGGAGAGCGGAGTTCTTC. Protein: CASSASGRAEFF.

The V gene is TRBV7-2, the J gene TRBJ1-6; D remains ambiguous. Germline-derived CDR1 and CDR2 are SGHTA and FQGNSA. CDR3 length equals 16 residues. With 4 bases removed from V and 5 bases from J, the gap between germline ends came to 15 bases. CDR3 nucleotides: TGTGCCAGCAGCTCGGTACCCCGGGGAAATAATTCACCCCTCCACTTT. Translation: CASSSVPRGNNSPLHF.

This clonotype has ten or more counts. This chain uses TRBV7-8 with TRBJ1-1; no clear D. The germline CDR1 and CDR2 sequences are SGHVS and FQNEAQ. This CDR3 has 14 amino acids. V lost 0 bases, J lost 11 bases, and 16 bases lay in between. The CDR3 here is CASSLALNHPEAFF. In nucleotides, the CDR3 is TGTGCCAGCAGCTTAGCCCTTAATCACCCCGAGGCTTTCTTT.

In its sample, this clonotype was seen a few times. The V and J genes are TRBV29-1 and TRBJ1-1; D is unresolved. With 6 bases removed from V and 1 base from J, the gap between germline ends came to 9 bases. The CDR3 runs to 12 residues. CDR1 SQVTM and CDR2 ANQGSEA come from the germline V gene. The CDR3 DNA reads TGCAGCGTCCTCGAGGGGAACACTGAAGCTTTCTTT. Its protein product is CSVLEGNTEAFF.

This clonotype was detected a few times. V and J are TRBV10-3 and TRBJ2-7; D possibly matches TRBD1 or TRBD2 (5 bases each). Per the germline V gene, CDR1 is ENHRY and CDR2 is SYGVKD. This CDR3 has 14 residues. V gave up 5 bases and J gave up 3 bases, with 14 bases separating them. This CDR3 is CAISQDMGSYEQYF. CDR3 in DNA: TGTGCCATCAGTCAGGACATGGGGAGCTACGAGCAGTACTTC.

This clonotype has a count of ten or more. V and J are TRBV7-2 and TRBJ2-7, with 13 nucleotides matching TRBD2. Germline V CDR1 and CDR2: SGHTA, FQGNSA. There are 16 residues in the CDR3. The junction had 6 bases not matched to a gene; V was cut back by 3 bases and J by 4 bases. CDR3 nucleotide sequence: TGTGCCAGCAGCTTCCGCCGACTAGCGGGAGGTTACGAGCAGTACTTC. Protein sequence: CASSFRRLAGGYEQYF.

With regard to this clonotype: A read error may explain this, as a much larger clone is one base away. V usage is TRBV11-2 and J usage is TRBJ1-4; D remains unclear. Germline CDR1 reads SGHAT; CDR2 reads FQNNGV. The CDR3 runs to 14 residues. The CDR3 spells CASSEGLAGEKLCF. As DNA, the CDR3 is TGTGCCAGCAGCGAGGGCCTCGCTGGGGAAAAACTGTGTTTT. Combining the CDR3 with reference TRBV11-2 and TRBJ1-4 gives the whole variable domain EAGVAQSPRYKIIEKRQSVAFWCNPISGHATLYWYQQILGQGPKLLIQFQNNGVVDDSQLPKDRFSAERLKGVDSTLKIQPAKLEDSAVYLCASSEGLAGEKLCFGSGTQLSVL.